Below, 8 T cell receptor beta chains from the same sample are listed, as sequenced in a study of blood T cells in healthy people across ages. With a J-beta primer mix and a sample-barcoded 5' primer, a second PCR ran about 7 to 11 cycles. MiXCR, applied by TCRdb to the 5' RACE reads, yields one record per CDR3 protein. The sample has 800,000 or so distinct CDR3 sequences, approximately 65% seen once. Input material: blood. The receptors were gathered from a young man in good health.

The CDR3 region is CASSSETSGGMVNEQFF. DNA of the CDR3: TGTGCCAGCAGTTCCGAGACTAGCGGGGGTATGGTCAATGAGCAGTTCTTC. This sequence joins TRBV28 and TRBJ2-1, with 12 bases lining up with TRBD2. This CDR3 is 17 amino acids long. Germline V CDR1 and CDR2: MDHEN, SYDVKM. The V segment lost 4 bases and the J segment 6 bases; nucleotides outside the gene matches: 10.

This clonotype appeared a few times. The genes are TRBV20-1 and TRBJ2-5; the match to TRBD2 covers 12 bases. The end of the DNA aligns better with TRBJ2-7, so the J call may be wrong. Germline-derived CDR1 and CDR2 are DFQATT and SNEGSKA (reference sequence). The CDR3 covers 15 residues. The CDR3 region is CSASPRLAGAYEQYF. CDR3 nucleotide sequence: TGCAGTGCTAGCCCCAGACTAGCGGGAGCTTACGAGCAGTACTTC.

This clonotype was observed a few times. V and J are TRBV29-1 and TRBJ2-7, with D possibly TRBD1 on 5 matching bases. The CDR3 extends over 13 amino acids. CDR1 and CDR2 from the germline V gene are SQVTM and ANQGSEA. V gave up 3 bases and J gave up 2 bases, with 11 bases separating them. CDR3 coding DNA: TGCAGCGTTGAGATAGGGGATCCCTACGAGCAGTACTTC. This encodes CSVEIGDPYEQYF.

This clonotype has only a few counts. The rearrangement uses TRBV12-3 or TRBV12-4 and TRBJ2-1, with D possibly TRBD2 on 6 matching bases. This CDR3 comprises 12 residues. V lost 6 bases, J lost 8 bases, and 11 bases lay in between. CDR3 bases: TGTGCCAGCAGCCGGCGGGGCGATGAGCAGTTCTTC. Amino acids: CASSRRGDEQFF.

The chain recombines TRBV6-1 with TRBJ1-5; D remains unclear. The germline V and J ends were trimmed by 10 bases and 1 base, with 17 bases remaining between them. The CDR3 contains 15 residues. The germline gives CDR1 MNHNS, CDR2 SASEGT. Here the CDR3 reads CATAGWAASNQPQHF. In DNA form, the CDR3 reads TGTGCCACCGCCGGGTGGGCAGCGAGCAATCAGCCCCAGCATTTT.

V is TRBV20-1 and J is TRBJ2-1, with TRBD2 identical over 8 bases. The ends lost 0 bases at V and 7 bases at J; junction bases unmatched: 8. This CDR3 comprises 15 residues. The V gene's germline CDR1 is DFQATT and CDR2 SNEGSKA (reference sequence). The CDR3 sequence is CSARDQAGVKNEQFF. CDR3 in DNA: TGCAGTGCTAGAGATCAAGCGGGAGTCAAAAATGAGCAGTTCTTC.

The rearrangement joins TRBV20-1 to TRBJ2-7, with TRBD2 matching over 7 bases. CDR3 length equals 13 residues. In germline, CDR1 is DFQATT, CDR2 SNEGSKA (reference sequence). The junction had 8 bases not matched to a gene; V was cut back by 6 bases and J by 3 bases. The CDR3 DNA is TGCAGTGCGCCGACTAGCCCCGACTACGAGCAGTACTTC. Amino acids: CSAPTSPDYEQYF.

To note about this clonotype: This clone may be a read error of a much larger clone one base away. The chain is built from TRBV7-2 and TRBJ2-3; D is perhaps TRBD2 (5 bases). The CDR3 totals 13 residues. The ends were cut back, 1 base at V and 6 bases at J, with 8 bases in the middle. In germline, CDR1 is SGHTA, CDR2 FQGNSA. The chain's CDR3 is CASSLVEADTQYF. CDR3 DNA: TGTGCCAGCAGCTTAGTGGAGGCGGATACGCAGTATTTT.